This record looks at one T cell receptor (beta chain) sequence and its context. Assay used: immunoSEQ multiplex PCR; TCRdb lists only in-frame clones, some missing. This sample has some 200,000 clones; 70% to 90% occur once, and the top ten carry 7% to 8.5%. Living in about two dozen US areas, the participants were between roughly 18 and 89 years of age. Which cohort a participant joined came from the clinical history participants gave. The CDR3 is made up of 15 amino acids. In germline, CDR1 is MNHEY, CDR2 SVGAGI. With 3 bases removed from V and 4 bases from J, the gap between germline ends came to 15 bases. The entry originates in a study of blood T cell repertoires in COVID-19. Overall study context: The samples span acute and convalescent COVID-19 from the United States, Italy and Spain. Nucleic acid was either cDNA or gDNA, and it came from T cells, B-cell-depleted T cells, or PBMCs.

The chain uses TRBV6-5 and TRBJ1-2, with unresolved D. This clonotype was obtained from a woman aged 40 to 49 with acute COVID-19. The sequenced sample was PBMCs or T cells enriched from blood (not recorded which). CDR3 in amino acids: CASSYVSGSGYGYTF. CDR3 coding DNA: TGTGCCAGCAGTTATGTCTCCGGGTCGGGCTATGGCTACACCTTC.